The clone carrying this TCR beta chain was recorded once. This sample was taken from a study of blood T cell repertoires in COVID-19. Study-wide context: Acute-phase and convalescent COVID-19 samples originated in the United States, Italy and Spain.

The CDR3 extends over 16 amino acids. Residents of about two dozen US areas, aged about 18 to 89 years, made up the participants. TCRdb's copy holds only in-frame clones and misses some; the assay was immunoSEQ multiplex PCR. In the table there are 250,000 to 300,000 clones, approximately 88% of which are singletons. The clonotype comes from a woman aged 40 to 50 who had recovered from COVID-19. V gene TRBV12-1 combines with J gene TRBJ2-3; TRBD1, as called in the table, went unchecked against the DNA. TRBV12-1 is an annotated pseudogene. The sequencing input was PBMCs or T cells enriched from blood (not recorded which). CDR3 residues: CASSIAFEGAGDTQYF. The CDR3 nucleotides are TGTGCCAGCAGCATTGCCTTTGAAGGGGCCGGGGATACGCAGTATTTT.